One sample yielded the 14 T cell receptor beta chains listed below, sequenced in a study of identical twins. Each CDR3 protein gets one entry after TCRdb re-called the 5' RACE reads with MiXCR. Among around 570,000 distinct CDR3 sequences listed, 9.6% were seen once. The sample was also reused in another study, on yellow fever vaccine responses in identical twins.

Sequenced material: PBMCs. These receptor sequences come from a woman younger than 35 in good health.

This clonotype was seen many times. The rearrangement joins TRBV10-3 to TRBJ1-4; D is ambiguous. CDR1 ENHRY and CDR2 SYGVKD come from the germline V gene. V lost 3 bases and J 4 bases, leaving 9 bases between the germline ends. CDR3 length equals 14 residues. Here the CDR3 reads CAISDRVFNEKLFF. In nucleotides, the CDR3 is TGTGCCATCAGTGACCGGGTCTTTAATGAAAAACTGTTTTTT.

The V call is TRBV28, the J call TRBJ1-1; D is unresolved. The CDR3 extends over 14 amino acids. Trimming stripped 5 bases from V and 1 base from J, with 11 bases between. CDR1 is MDHEN and CDR2 is SYDVKM in the germline V gene. The CDR3, as DNA: TGTGCCAGCAGTGCCCCCGGTGGGAACACTGAAGCTTTCTTT. It codes for CASSAPGGNTEAFF.

This clonotype was found a few times. The V and J genes are TRBV9 and TRBJ1-5; D not resolved. Per the germline V gene, CDR1 is SGDLS and CDR2 is YYNGEE. The V end was cut by 2 bases, the J end by 5 bases, with 11 bases between. CDR3 size: 14 residues. The DNA of the CDR3 is TGTGCCAGCAGCGTTGGGAATTCGTATCAGCCCCAGCATTTT. Translated, it gives CASSVGNSYQPQHF.

In this sample, this clonotype turned up a few times. V gene TRBV9 combines with J gene TRBJ2-1; D is uncertain. The CDR3 spans 14 residues. The V gene lost 0 bases and the J gene lost 7 bases, with 11 bases spanning the gap. CDR1 SGDLS and CDR2 YYNGEE come from the germline V gene. As DNA, the CDR3 is TGTGCCAGCAGCGTAGTTGGGGTGGGGAATGAGCAGTTCTTC. It is translated as CASSVVGVGNEQFF. The full variable domain, completed using reference TRBV9 and TRBJ2-1, is DSGVTQTPKHLITATGQRVTLRCSPRSGDLSVYWYQQSLDQGLQFLIQYYNGEERAKGNILERFSAQQFPDLHSELNLSSLELGDSALYFCASSVVGVGNEQFFGPGTRLTVL.

Only a few counts were recorded for this clonotype. This chain joins TRBV12-3 or TRBV12-4 and TRBJ2-3; 9 bases agree with TRBD2. V shed 3 bases, J shed 6 bases, and the junction held 7 bases outside the gene matches. This CDR3 is 15 amino acids long. The CDR3 region is CASSFGGGAMDTQYF. CDR3 DNA: TGTGCCAGCAGTTTCGGCGGGGGGGCTATGGATACGCAGTATTTT.

This clonotype came up many times. V is TRBV29-1 and J is TRBJ1-1; the D is unclear. The CDR3 consists of 11 residues. Trimming stripped 3 bases from V and 10 bases from J, with 12 bases between. CDR1 and CDR2 from the germline V gene are SQVTM and ANQGSEA. The CDR3 sequence: CSVEVAAGAFF. The DNA of the CDR3 is TGCAGCGTTGAGGTAGCGGCGGGAGCTTTCTTT.

Concerning this clonotype: Possible read error: a much larger clone is one base away. The V and J genes are TRBV6-5 and TRBJ2-6, with 12 bases matching TRBD1. The CDR3 loop spans 19 amino acids. Unmatched junction bases numbered 10, after V lost 2 bases and J lost 5 bases. Per germline, CDR1 MNHEY and CDR2 SVGAGI. The CDR3 DNA is TGTGCCAGCAGTTACAGGTTCGGGACAGGGGGCTACTGGGCCAACGTCCTGACTTTC. It codes for CASSYRFGTGGYWANVLTF.

The chain has TRBV6-1 and TRBJ2-7, with D perhaps assigned TRBD1 or TRBD2 (5 bases each). The V end was cut by 2 bases, the J end by 3 bases, with 11 bases between. This CDR3 spans 14 amino acids. CDR1 and CDR2 from the germline V gene are MNHNS and SASEGT. The CDR3 here is CASSERGPSYEQYF. CDR3 coding DNA: TGTGCCAGCAGTGAACGGGGACCGAGCTACGAGCAGTACTTC.

The chain is built from TRBV15 and TRBJ2-7; unclear D gene. Germline V gene sequence: CDR1 LNHNV, CDR2 YYDKDF (reference sequence). Trimming took off 5 bases at V and 6 bases at J, with 17 bases between the two ends. The CDR3 is made up of 14 amino acids. The CDR3 region is CATSVQFEAIEQYF. CDR3 DNA sequence: TGTGCCACCAGCGTCCAATTCGAAGCGATCGAGCAGTACTTC.

This clonotype occurred a few times. The V and J genes are TRBV6-1 and TRBJ2-1; 11 bases match TRBD2. Germline V gene lookup returns CDR1 MNHNS and CDR2 SASEGT. The CDR3 runs 17 residues. The V and J ends lost 5 bases and 0 bases, in that order; junction bases with no gene match: 6. Here the CDR3 reads CASSRGLADSSYNEQFF. In nucleotides, the CDR3 is TGTGCCAGCAGTAGGGGACTAGCGGATAGCTCCTACAATGAGCAGTTCTTC.

The V call is TRBV6-5, the J call TRBJ2-7, with 10 bases identical to TRBD2. The CDR3 is 15 residues long. Germline CDR1 and CDR2: MNHEY and SVGAGI. V trimming: 2 bases; J trimming: 5 bases; junction bases outside the gene matches: 6. The CDR3 DNA reads TGTGCCAGCAGTTACAGGGCTAGCGGGAGCGACGAGCAGTACTTC. As protein: CASSYRASGSDEQYF.

At least ten counts were recorded for this clonotype. The J gene is TRBJ1-2, the V gene TRBV3-1, with a tentative D call TRBD1 (5 bases). In germline, CDR1 is LGHDT, CDR2 YNNKEL (reference sequence). The CDR3 has 12 amino acids. The V end lost 3 bases, the J end lost 4 bases, and 6 bases lay between the germline ends. As DNA, the CDR3 is TGTGCCAGCAGCCAGGGGGGCTATGGCTACACCTTC. Its protein is CASSQGGYGYTF. The variable domain in full, with the rest retrieved from reference TRBV3-1 and TRBJ1-2, is DTAVSQTPKYLVTQMGNDKSIKCEQNLGHDTMYWYKQDSKKFLKIMFSYNNKELIINETVPNRFSPKSPDKAHLNLHINSLELGDSAVYFCASSQGGYGYTFGSGTRLTVV.

This clonotype was counted between two and nine times. The gene calls are TRBV2 and TRBJ1-6; tentative D call: TRBD1 (6 bases). Germline CDR1 reads SNHLY; CDR2 reads FYNNEI. Between the trimmed V and J ends, which lost 4 bases and 8 bases, there was a span of 21 bases. The CDR3 extends over 17 amino acids. CDR3 sequence reads: CASSARHFRQDDSPLHF. CDR3 nucleotides: TGTGCCAGCAGTGCCCGCCATTTTAGACAGGATGATTCACCCCTCCACTTT.

This clonotype has ten or more counts. The chain combines TRBV12-5 with TRBJ2-7, with 9 nucleotides matching TRBD1. The CDR3 is 15 residues long. In germline, CDR1 is LGHNT, CDR2 FRNRAP. V lost 5 bases to trimming and J lost 4 bases; unmatched junction nucleotides: 9. Here the CDR3 reads CASGPFGQGIYEQYF. In nucleotides, the CDR3 is TGTGCTAGTGGTCCTTTCGGACAGGGGATTTACGAGCAGTACTTC.